These 14 T cell receptor beta chains originate from one sample sequenced in a study of cytomegalovirus exposure and HLA in healthy donors. Libraries were prepared by immunoSEQ multiplex PCR; TCRdb keeps only in-frame clonotypes and omits some of them. The profile covers under 200,000 clones, with 86% appearing a single time and around 2.1% taken by the ten largest. Material for sequencing was PBMCs. These receptors were taken from a woman aged 18-29 years in good health and CMV-seronegative.

This chain uses TRBV19 with TRBJ1-2; 10 bases line up with TRBD1. Germline trimming cut 6 bases from V and 8 bases from J; bases unmatched to any gene: 3. Germline V lookup: CDR1 LNHDA, CDR2 SQIVND (reference sequence). This CDR3 is 12 amino acids long. The CDR3 spells CASSRDRGGYTF. The CDR3 DNA sequence: TGTGCCAGTAGCCGGGACAGGGGAGGCTACACCTTC.

V is TRBV9 and J is TRBJ2-3; D may be TRBD2 (7 bases). V lost 0 bases, J lost 5 bases, and 22 bases lay in between. This CDR3 is built from 18 residues. From germline, CDR1 is SGDLS and CDR2 YYNGEE. CDR3 residues: CASSVGEGEGPLRDTQYF. The CDR3 DNA follows: TGTGCCAGCAGCGTAGGTGAGGGGGAGGGGCCGCTCCGAGATACGCAGTATTTT.

This rearrangement joins TRBV19 to TRBJ1-5; 11 positions agree with TRBD1. Unmatched junction bases numbered 13, after V lost 3 bases and J lost 6 bases. The CDR3 has 18 amino acids. Germline CDR1 reads LNHDA; CDR2 reads SQIVND (reference sequence). CDR3 loop: CASSMTGTGGTVGQPQHF. The CDR3 region has the DNA TGTGCCAGTAGTATGACCGGGACAGGGGGAACTGTGGGTCAGCCCCAGCATTTT.

The rearrangement uses TRBV30 and TRBJ2-7, with TRBD1 matching 8 bases. The CDR3 has 14 amino acids. CDR1 and CDR2 (germline): GTSNPN, SVGIG (reference sequence). The V and J ends lost 7 bases and 4 bases, in that order; junction bases with no gene match: 12. For the CDR3, the DNA is TGTGCCTCCACCTCCAGGACAGGGATTTACGAGCAGTACTTC. This sequence encodes CASTSRTGIYEQYF.

The chain carries TRBV6-4 and TRBJ2-6; 7 bases fit TRBD1. This CDR3 contains 15 residues. CDR1 and CDR2 from the germline V gene are MRHNA and SNTAGT. The V gene end was trimmed by 0 bases and the J gene end by 4 bases; junction bases not matched to a gene: 0. CDR3 DNA: TGTGCCAGCAGTGACTCACAGGGGGGGGCCAACGTCCTGACTTTC. This codes for CASSDSQGGANVLTF.

The CDR3 DNA reads TGTGCCATCAGTGAGTCGAGAGGGCCCTATGGCTACACCTTC. Translating gives CAISESRGPYGYTF. The rearrangement joins TRBV10-3 to TRBJ1-2; unclear D gene. CDR1 and CDR2 from the germline V gene are ENHRY and SYGVKD. V gave up 0 bases and J gave up 4 bases, with 9 bases separating them. This CDR3 spans 14 amino acids.

The J gene is TRBJ2-1, the V gene TRBV18, with no clear D. Germline lookup yields CDR1 KGHSH and CDR2 LQKENI. The CDR3 is made up of 12 amino acids. Deletions cut 3 bases from V and 6 bases from J, with 6 bases between. The CDR3 DNA is TGTGCCAGCTCACCCCTCGGCAATGAGCAGTTCTTC. The encoded protein is CASSPLGNEQFF.

The genes are TRBV7-9 and TRBJ1-3; no reliable D call. The germline V gene encodes CDR1 SEHNR and CDR2 FQNEAQ (reference sequence). This CDR3 is 14 amino acids long. V was cut by 4 bases and J by 1 base, with 8 bases left in between. The CDR3 sequence: CASSSGSSGNTIYF. The CDR3 coding sequence is TGTGCCAGCAGCTCCGGGAGTTCTGGAAACACCATATATTTT.

The J gene is TRBJ2-7, the V gene TRBV7-2; 9 bases line up with TRBD2. V dropped 3 bases and J dropped 2; count of bases not matched to a gene: 8. CDR3 length equals 16 residues. Germline V lookup: CDR1 SGHTA, CDR2 FQGNSA. The CDR3 bases are TGTGCCAGCAGCTTCCAAGGCGGGGGGGTCCCCTACGAGCAGTACTTC. Its protein product is CASSFQGGGVPYEQYF.

The chain employs TRBV7-9 and TRBJ2-1; 13 positions match TRBD2. V dropped 5 bases and J dropped 7; count of bases not matched to a gene: 11. CDR1 SEHNR and CDR2 FQNEAQ come from the germline V gene (reference sequence). This CDR3 is built from 17 residues. The CDR3 DNA is TGTGCCAGCAGCCCGACTAGCGGGAGGCCCCCTACGAATGAGCAGTTCTTC. Translating gives CASSPTSGRPPTNEQFF.

This sequence joins TRBV5-4 and TRBJ1-1; D is perhaps TRBD1 (6 bases). CDR3 length: 13 residues. Germline assignment: CDR1 SGHNT and CDR2 YYREEE (reference sequence). V lost 4 bases and J lost 1, with 8 bases in between. This CDR3 reads CASSPQGNTEAFF. The CDR3 DNA sequence: TGTGCCAGCAGCCCACAGGGGAACACTGAAGCTTTCTTT.

Many counts were recorded for this clone. The CDR3 here is CASSSLARLNGYTF. DNA for the CDR3: TGTGCCAGCAGCTCCCTAGCGAGGCTGAATGGCTACACCTTC. The chain uses TRBV5-6 and TRBJ1-2; D is uncertain. V was clipped by 3 bases and J by 6 bases, with 15 bases between them. Germline V lookup: CDR1 SGHDT, CDR2 YYEEEE. There are 14 residues in the CDR3.

The rearrangement links TRBV29-1 to TRBJ1-1; 7 positions agree with TRBD1. CDR1 and CDR2 from the germline V gene are SQVTM and ANQGSEA. With V trimmed by 2 bases and J by 1 base, 1 base remained unmatched. This CDR3 comprises 13 residues. CDR3 residues: CSVETGENTEAFF. DNA for the CDR3: TGCAGCGTTGAAACAGGGGAGAACACTGAAGCTTTCTTT.

This clone was picked up one time. The chain uses TRBV6-6 and TRBJ1-5; weak D call: TRBD1 (5 bases). This CDR3 spans 14 amino acids. Trimming took off 6 bases at V and 2 bases at J, with 11 bases between the two ends. CDR1 and CDR2 from the germline V gene are MNHNY and SVGAGI (reference sequence). CDR3 protein: CASRGGGGNQPQHF. CDR3 bases: TGTGCCAGCAGGGGGGGAGGGGGCAATCAGCCCCAGCATTTT.